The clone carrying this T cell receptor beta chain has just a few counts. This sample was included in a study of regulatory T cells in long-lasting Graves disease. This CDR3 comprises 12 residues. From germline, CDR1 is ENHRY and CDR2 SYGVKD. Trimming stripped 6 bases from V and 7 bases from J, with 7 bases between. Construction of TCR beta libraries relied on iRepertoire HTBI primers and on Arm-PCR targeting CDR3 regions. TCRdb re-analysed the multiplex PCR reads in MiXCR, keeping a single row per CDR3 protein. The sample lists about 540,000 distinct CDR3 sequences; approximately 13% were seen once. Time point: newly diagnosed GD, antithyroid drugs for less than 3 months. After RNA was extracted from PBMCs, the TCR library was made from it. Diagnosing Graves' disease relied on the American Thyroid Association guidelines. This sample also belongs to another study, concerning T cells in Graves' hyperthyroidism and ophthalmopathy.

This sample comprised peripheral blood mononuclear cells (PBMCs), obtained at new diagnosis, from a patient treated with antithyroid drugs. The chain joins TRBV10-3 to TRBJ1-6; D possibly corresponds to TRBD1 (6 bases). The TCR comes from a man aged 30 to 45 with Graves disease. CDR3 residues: CAIRDRNSPLHF. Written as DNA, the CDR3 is TGTGCCATCAGAGACAGGAATTCACCCCTCCACTTT.